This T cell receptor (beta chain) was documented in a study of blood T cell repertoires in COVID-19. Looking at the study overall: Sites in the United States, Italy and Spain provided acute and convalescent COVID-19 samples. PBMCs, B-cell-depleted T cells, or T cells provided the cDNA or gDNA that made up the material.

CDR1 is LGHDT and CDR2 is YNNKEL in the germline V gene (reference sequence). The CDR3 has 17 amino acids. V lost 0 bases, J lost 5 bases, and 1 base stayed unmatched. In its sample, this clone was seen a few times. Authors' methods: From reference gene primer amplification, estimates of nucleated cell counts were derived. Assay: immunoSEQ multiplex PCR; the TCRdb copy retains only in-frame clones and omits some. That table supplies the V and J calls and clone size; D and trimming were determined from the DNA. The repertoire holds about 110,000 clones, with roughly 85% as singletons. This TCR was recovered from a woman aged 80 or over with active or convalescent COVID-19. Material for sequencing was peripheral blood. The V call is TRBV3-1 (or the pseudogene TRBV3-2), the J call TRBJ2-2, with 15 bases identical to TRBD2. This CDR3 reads CASSQEGLAGGTGELFF. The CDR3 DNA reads TGTGCCAGCAGCCAAGAAGGACTAGCGGGAGGGACCGGGGAGCTGTTTTTT.